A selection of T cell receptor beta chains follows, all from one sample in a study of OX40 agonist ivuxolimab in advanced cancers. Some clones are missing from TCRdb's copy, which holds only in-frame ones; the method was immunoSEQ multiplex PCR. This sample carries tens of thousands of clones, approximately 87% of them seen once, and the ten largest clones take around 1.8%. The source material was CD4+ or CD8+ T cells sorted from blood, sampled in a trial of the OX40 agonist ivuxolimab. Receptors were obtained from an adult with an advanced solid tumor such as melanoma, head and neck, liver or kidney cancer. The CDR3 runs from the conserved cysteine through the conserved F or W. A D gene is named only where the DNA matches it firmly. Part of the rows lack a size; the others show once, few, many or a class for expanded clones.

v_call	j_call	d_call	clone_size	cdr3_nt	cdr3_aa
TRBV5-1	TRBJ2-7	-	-	TGCGCCAGCAGCTTGCCCGGGGGCTACGAGCAGTACTTC	CASSLPGGYEQYF
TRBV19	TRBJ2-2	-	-	TGTGCCAGTACCATGGGGGCCAGCGGCGGCACCGGGGAGCTGTTTTTT	CASTMGASGGTGELFF
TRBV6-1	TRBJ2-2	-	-	TGTGCCAGCAGTGAAGTTGGCAGGAGCACCGGGGAGCTGTTTTTT	CASSEVGRSTGELFF
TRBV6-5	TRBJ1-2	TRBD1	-	TGTGCCAGCACCCTGACAGGGGTAGGAGGCTACACCTTC	CASTLTGVGGYTF
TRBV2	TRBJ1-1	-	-	TGTGCCAGCATCTACGGCGGATTGCGGGCTGAAGCTTTCTTT	CASIYGGLRAEAFF
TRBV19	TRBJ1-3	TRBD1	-	TGTGCCAGTAGTACGCCCCGGACAGGGGAGGCTGGAAACACCATATATTTT	CASSTPRTGEAGNTIYF
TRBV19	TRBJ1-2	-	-	TGTGCCAGTGGCCAGGGATCCGGAAGCTATGGCTACACCTTC	CASGQGSGSYGYTF
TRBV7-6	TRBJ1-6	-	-	TGTGCCAGCAGCGTGACTCAGGCGGGGCCCCTCCACTTT	CASSVTQAGPLHF
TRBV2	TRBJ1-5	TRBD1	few	TGTGCCAGCAGTGTTAGGGGGCACCACGATCAGCCCCAGCATTTT	CASSVRGHHDQPQHF
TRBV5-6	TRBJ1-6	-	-	TGTGCCAGCAGCTTGTGGGGGGCTAGTAATTCACCCCTCCACTTT	CASSLWGASNSPLHF
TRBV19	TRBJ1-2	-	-	TGTGCCAGTAGTTTCAGACCGGGACGCCGGCTAAATCACTATGGCTACACCTTC	CASSFRPGRRLNHYGYTF
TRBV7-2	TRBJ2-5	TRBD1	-	TGTGCCAGCAGCTCGGGACAGATACAAGAGACCCAGTACTTC	CASSSGQIQETQYF
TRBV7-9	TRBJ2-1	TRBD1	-	TGTGCCATTGGAAAGGGGACAGGGGTCGATGAGCAGTTCTTC	CAIGKGTGVDEQFF
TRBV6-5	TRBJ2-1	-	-	TGTGCCAGCAGTTACTCGGCGGACAATGAGCAGTTCTTC	CASSYSADNEQFF
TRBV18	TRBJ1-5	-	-	TGTGCCAGCTCACTGACCCCCACGGGTGGCCAGCCCCAGCATTTT	CASSLTPTGGQPQHF
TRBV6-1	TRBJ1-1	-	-	TGTGCCAGCAGTGAAATTGACACTGAAGCTTTCTTT	CASSEIDTEAFF
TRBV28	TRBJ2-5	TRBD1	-	TGTGCCAGCAGGACACGGGACAGACCGACGGAGACCCAGTACTTC	CASRTRDRPTETQYF
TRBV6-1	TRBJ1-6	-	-	TGTGCCAGCAGTGCCGGGCCCTACTATTCACCCCTCCACTTT	CASSAGPYYSPLHF
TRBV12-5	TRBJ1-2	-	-	TGTGCTAGTGGTTCCGACCCCTCTAACTATGGCTACACCTTC	CASGSDPSNYGYTF
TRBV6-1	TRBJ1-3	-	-	TGTGCCAGCAGACTCTCTGGAAACACCATATATTTT	CASRLSGNTIYF
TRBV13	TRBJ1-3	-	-	TGTGCCAGCAGCTTCCCGAGGACAACTGGAAACACCATATATTTT	CASSFPRTTGNTIYF
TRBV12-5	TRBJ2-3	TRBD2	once	TGTGCTAGTTCCTGGCGGGAGACGACAGATACGCAGTATTTT	CASSWRETTDTQYF
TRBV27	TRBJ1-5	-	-	TGTGCCAGCAGCCCCTGGTCCTTTAGCAATCAGCCCCAGCATTTT	CASSPWSFSNQPQHF
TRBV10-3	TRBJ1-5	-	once	TGTGCCACCGGGGGGCAGGGGAGTCAGCCCCAGCATTTT	CATGGQGSQPQHF
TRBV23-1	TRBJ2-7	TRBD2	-	TGCGCCAGCAGTAAGGTGACCGGGACTAGCGGATTCTACGAGCAGTACTTC	CASSKVTGTSGFYEQYF
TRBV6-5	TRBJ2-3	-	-	TGTGCCAGCAGCTTGGGACCTTCAGGCACAGATACGCAGTATTTT	CASSLGPSGTDTQYF
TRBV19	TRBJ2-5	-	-	TGTGCGACCCAGGGATCCGCGGACGCCGCTTCCCGGACCCAGTACTTC	CATQGSADAASRTQYF
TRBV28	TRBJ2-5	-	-	TGTGCCAGCAGTAATGAAGAGACCCAGTACTTC	CASSNEETQYF
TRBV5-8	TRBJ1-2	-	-	TGTGCCAGCAGCTTGTGGACGACAGCCCCTATTCCACAACTTAACTATGGCTACACCTTC	CASSLWTTAPIPQLNYGYTF
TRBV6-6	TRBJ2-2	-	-	TGTGCCAGCACCTCCGACAGGACCACCGGGGAGCTGTTTTTT	CASTSDRTTGELFF
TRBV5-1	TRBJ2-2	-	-	TGCGCCAGCCGGGGACTCCCGGAGGCCGGGGAGCTGTTTTTT	CASRGLPEAGELFF
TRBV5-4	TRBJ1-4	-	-	TGTGCCAGCACGGCCGGGTTAGAGGGTGAAAAACTGTTTTTT	CASTAGLEGEKLFF
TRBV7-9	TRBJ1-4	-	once	TGTGCCAGCAGCTTAGGAGGGGATATGGGTGAAAAACTGTTTTTT	CASSLGGDMGEKLFF
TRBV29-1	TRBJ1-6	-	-	TGCAGCGTTGTCCTGGGGGCCCGAAATTCACCCCTCCACTTT	CSVVLGARNSPLHF
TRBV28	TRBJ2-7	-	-	TGTGCCAGCACTCCAGGGGCTGGTGTCTACGAGCAGTACTTC	CASTPGAGVYEQYF
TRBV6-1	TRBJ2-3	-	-	TGTGCCAGCAGTGAGGCGTGGACAGATACGCAGTATTTT	CASSEAWTDTQYF